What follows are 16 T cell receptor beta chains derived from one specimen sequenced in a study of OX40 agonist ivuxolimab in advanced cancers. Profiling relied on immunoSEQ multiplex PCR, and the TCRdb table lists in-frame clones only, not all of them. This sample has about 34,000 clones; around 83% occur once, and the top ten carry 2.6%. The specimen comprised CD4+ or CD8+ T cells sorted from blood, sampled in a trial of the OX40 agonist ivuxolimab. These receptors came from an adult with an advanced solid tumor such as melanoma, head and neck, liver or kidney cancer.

DNA of the CDR3: TGTGCCAGTAGTACCTCGACTACTACAGATACGCAGTATTTT. Translation gives CASSTSTTTDTQYF. The rearrangement joins TRBV19 to TRBJ2-3, with D perhaps TRBD2 (5 bases). The CDR3 spans 14 residues. The germline V gene encodes CDR1 LNHDA and CDR2 SQIVND (reference sequence). V lost 4 bases and J 3 bases, leaving 11 bases between the germline ends.

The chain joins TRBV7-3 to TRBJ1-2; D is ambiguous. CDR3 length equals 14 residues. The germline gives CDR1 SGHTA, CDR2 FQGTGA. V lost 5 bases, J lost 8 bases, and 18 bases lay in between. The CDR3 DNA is TGTGCCAGCAGCCCAAAAGGAGGAGGGAGCGGCTACACCTTC. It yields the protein CASSPKGGGSGYTF.

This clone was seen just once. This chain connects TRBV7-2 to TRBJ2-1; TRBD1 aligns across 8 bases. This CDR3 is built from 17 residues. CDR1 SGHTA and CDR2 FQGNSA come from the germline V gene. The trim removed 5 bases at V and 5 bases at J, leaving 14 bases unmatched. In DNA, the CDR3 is TGTGCCAGCAGCCTCGAACCGGGACAGGTTGGGAACAATGAGCAGTTCTTC. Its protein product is CASSLEPGQVGNNEQFF.

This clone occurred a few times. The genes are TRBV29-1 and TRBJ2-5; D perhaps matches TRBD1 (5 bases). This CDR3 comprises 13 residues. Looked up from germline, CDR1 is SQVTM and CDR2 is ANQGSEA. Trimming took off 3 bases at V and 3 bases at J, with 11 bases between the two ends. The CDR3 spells CSVDRVWEETQYF. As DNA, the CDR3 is TGCAGCGTTGACAGGGTATGGGAAGAGACCCAGTACTTC.

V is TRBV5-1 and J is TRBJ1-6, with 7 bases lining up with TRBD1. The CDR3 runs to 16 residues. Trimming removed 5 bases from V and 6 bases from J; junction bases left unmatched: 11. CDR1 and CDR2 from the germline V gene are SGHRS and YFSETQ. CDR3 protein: CASRKGTGEGNSPLHF. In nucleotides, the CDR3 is TGCGCCAGCAGGAAAGGTACAGGGGAGGGTAATTCACCCCTCCACTTT.

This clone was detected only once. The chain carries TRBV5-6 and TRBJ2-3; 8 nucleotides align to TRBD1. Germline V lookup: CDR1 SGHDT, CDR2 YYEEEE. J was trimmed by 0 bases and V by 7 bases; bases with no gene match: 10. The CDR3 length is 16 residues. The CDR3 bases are TGTGCCAGCGACGGGGGCCAGGGGGCCAGCACAGATACGCAGTATTTT. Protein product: CASDGGQGASTDTQYF. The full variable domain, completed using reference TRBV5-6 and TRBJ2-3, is DAGVTQSPTHLIKTRGQQVTLRCSPKSGHDTVSWYQQALGQGPQFIFQYYEEEERQRGNFPDRFSGHQFPNYSSELNVNALLLGDSALYLCASDGGQGASTDTQYFGPGTRLTVL.

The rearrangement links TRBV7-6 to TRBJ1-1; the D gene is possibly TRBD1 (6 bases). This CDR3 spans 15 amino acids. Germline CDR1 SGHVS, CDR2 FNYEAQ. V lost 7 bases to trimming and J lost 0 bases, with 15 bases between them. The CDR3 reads CASIPGGDMNTEAFF. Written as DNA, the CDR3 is TGTGCCAGCATTCCCGGGGGGGACATGAACACTGAAGCTTTCTTT. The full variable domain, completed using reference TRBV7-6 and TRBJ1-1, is GAGVSQSPRYKVTKRGQDVALRCDPISGHVSLYWYRQALGQGPEFLTYFNYEAQQDKSGLPNDRFSAERPEGSISTLTIQRTEQRDSAMYRCASIPGGDMNTEAFFGQGTRLTVV.

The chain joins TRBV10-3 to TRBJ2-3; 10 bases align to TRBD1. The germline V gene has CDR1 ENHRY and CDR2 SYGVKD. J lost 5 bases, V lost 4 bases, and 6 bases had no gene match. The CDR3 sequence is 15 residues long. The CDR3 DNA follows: TGTGCCATCAGTGGACAGGGGGCGTCCCTAGATACGCAGTATTTT. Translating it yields CAISGQGASLDTQYF.

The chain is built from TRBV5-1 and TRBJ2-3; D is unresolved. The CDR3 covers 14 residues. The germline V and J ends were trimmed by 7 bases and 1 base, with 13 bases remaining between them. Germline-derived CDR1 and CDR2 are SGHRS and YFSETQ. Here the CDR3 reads CASRLYRGTDTQYF. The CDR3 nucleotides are TGCGCCAGCCGCCTGTATCGGGGCACAGATACGCAGTATTTT.

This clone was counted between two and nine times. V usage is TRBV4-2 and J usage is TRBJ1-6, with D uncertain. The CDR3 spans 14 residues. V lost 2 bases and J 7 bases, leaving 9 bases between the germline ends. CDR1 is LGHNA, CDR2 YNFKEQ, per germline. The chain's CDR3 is CASSQRLYNSPLHF. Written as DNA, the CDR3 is TGTGCCAGCAGCCAACGATTATACAATTCACCCCTCCACTTT.

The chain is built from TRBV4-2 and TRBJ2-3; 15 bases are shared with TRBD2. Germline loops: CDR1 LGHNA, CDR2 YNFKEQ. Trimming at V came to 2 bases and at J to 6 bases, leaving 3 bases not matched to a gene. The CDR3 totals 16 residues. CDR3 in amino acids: CASSQRTSGGADTQYF. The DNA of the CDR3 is TGTGCCAGCAGCCAAAGGACTAGCGGGGGGGCCGATACGCAGTATTTT.

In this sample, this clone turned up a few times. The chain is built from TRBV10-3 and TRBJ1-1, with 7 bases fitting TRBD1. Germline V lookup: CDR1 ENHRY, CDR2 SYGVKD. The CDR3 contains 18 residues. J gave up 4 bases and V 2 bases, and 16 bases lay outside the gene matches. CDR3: CAISEGIQGRGGRTEAFF. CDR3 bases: TGTGCCATCAGTGAGGGGATACAGGGCAGGGGGGGCCGCACTGAAGCTTTCTTT.

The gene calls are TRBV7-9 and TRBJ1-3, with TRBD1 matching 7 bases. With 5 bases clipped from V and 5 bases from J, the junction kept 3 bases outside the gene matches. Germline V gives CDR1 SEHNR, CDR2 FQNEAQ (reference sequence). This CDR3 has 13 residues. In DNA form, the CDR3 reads TGTGCCAGCAGCGCGGGACAGAGAAACACCATATATTTT. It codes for CASSAGQRNTIYF. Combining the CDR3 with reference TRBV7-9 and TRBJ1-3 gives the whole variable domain DTGVSQNPRHKITKRGQNVTFRCDPISEHNRLYWYRQTLGQGPEFLTYFQNEAQLEKSRLLSDRFSAERPKGSFSTLEIQRTEQGDSAMYLCASSAGQRNTIYFGEGSWLTVV.

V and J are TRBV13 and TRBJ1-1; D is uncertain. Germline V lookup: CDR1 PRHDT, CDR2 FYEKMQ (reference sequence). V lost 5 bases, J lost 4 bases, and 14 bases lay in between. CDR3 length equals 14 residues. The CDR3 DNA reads TGTGCCAGCAGCGCCCGCCGGGGAAGCACTGAAGCTTTCTTT. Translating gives CASSARRGSTEAFF.

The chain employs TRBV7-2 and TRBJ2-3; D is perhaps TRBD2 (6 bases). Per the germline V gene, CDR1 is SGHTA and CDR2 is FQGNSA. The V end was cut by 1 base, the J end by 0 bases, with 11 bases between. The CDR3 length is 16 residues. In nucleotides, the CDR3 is TGTGCCAGCAGCTTAGACGCGGGAACTAGCACAGATACGCAGTATTTT. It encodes CASSLDAGTSTDTQYF.

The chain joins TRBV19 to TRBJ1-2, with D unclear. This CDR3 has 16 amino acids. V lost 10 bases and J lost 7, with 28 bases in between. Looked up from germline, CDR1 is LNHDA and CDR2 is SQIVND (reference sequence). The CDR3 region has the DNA TGTGCCACTCGTCCCTTGGCCGTGGTGGGTTTGAGTGGCTACACCTTC. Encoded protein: CATRPLAVVGLSGYTF.